This TCR beta chain appears in the sequencing data of a study of cytomegalovirus exposure and HLA in healthy donors. Findings and limits, study-wide: Confirmation in vitro established that a few CMV-associated chains were specific for CMV antigens.

Of note for this clone: Its target is not known.

PCR employed 60 Vbeta and 13 Jbeta primers. The protocol was immunoSEQ multiplex PCR, while the TCRdb copy is restricted to in-frame clones and leaves out a portion. This repertoire shows approximately 140,000 clones, about 74% found once; its top ten account for 4.5% to 6%. Germline V gene sequence: CDR1 SGHDN, CDR2 FVKESK. V lost 4 bases to trimming and J lost 11 bases, with 12 bases between them. The CDR3 has 12 amino acids. The J gene is TRBJ2-1, the V gene TRBV14; D is perhaps TRBD1 (6 bases). The sequencing input was PBMCs. The sequence was collected from a woman aged 45-60 years in good health and CMV-seronegative. CDR3 coding DNA: TGTGCCAGCAGCCTGGGACACTCTAAGCAGTTCTTC. This codes for CASSLGHSKQFF.